The 23 T cell receptor beta chains in this list originate from one sample, sequenced in a study of a mutant IDH1 vaccine in newly diagnosed glioma. Time point specified: week 35, safety follow-up. Each dose delivered 300 ug of mutant IDH1 20-mer peptide subcutaneously with imiquimod. Libraries were prepared by immunoSEQ multiplex PCR; TCRdb keeps only in-frame clonotypes and omits some of them. Here the sample spans 69,000 or so clones, around nine tenths being singletons. Which antigens these TCRs recognize remains unknown. The sequencing used PBMCs, collected from a glioma patient whose treatment included an IDH1 peptide vaccine. All receptors come from a young man with glioma.

This rearrangement joins TRBV29-1 to TRBJ2-7; perhaps D is TRBD1 or TRBD2 (5 bases each). The V gene's germline CDR1 is SQVTM and CDR2 ANQGSEA. V lost 4 bases and J 6 bases, leaving 13 bases between the germline ends. The CDR3 is 12 residues long. Here the CDR3 reads CSVGWIGGEQYF. CDR3 DNA: TGCAGCGTTGGATGGATTGGGGGCGAGCAGTACTTC.

The chain has TRBV29-1 and TRBJ2-3; 7 positions match TRBD1. CDR1 is SQVTM and CDR2 is ANQGSEA in the germline V gene. Trimming at V came to 4 bases and at J to 11 bases, leaving 6 bases not matched to a gene. CDR3 length equals 11 residues. Written as DNA, the CDR3 is TGCAGCGTTGGCAGGGGGAGCGGGCAGTATTTT. Translating gives CSVGRGSGQYF.

The rearrangement links TRBV5-4 to TRBJ2-1; tentatively, D is TRBD1 or TRBD2 (6 bases each). CDR1 and CDR2 (germline): SGHNT, YYREEE (reference sequence). The CDR3 is 15 residues long. Trimming took off 6 bases at V and 6 bases at J, with 19 bases between the two ends. CDR3 DNA sequence: TGTGCCAGCATCAATGAGGGGGGTAGCGGCAATGAGCAGTTCTTC. This gives the protein CASINEGGSGNEQFF.

The chain links TRBV5-1 to TRBJ2-3; D remains ambiguous. Between the trimmed V and J ends, which lost 0 bases and 3 bases, there was a span of 8 bases. The CDR3 is 14 residues long. Per germline, CDR1 SGHRS and CDR2 YFSETQ. Here the CDR3 reads CASSLALGTDTQYF. The CDR3 bases are TGCGCCAGCAGCTTGGCCCTGGGAACAGATACGCAGTATTTT.

As for this clone: This specimen includes other DNA sequences encoding the same CDR3. This chain uses TRBV7-9 with TRBJ2-2; D gene ambiguous. The V end lost 2 bases, the J end lost 0 bases, and 4 bases lay between the germline ends. The CDR3 loop spans 14 amino acids. Per the germline V gene, CDR1 is SEHNR and CDR2 is FQNEAQ (reference sequence). Written as DNA, the CDR3 is TGTGCCAGCAGCTTAACCGCGAACACCGGGGAGCTGTTTTTT. Translated: CASSLTANTGELFF. Full variable domain (missing parts from reference TRBV7-9 and TRBJ2-2): DTGVSQNPRHKITKRGQNVTFRCDPISEHNRLYWYRQTLGQGPEFLTYFQNEAQLEKSRLLSDRFSAERPKGSFSTLEIQRTEQGDSAMYLCASSLTANTGELFFGEGSRLTVL.

The rearrangement links TRBV7-9 to TRBJ2-7; no clear D. The CDR3 is made up of 14 amino acids. Looked up from germline, CDR1 is SEHNR and CDR2 is FQNEAQ (reference sequence). V was pared by 5 bases and J by 6 bases, with 17 bases between. The CDR3 DNA reads as TGTGCCAGCAGCCACCGCGACCCGGGTCCCGAGCAGTACTTC. Its translation: CASSHRDPGPEQYF.

CDR3 sequence: CASSEDAGRGYTF. CDR3 sequence (DNA): TGTGCCAGCAGTGAAGATGCAGGGAGGGGCTACACCTTC. The chain uses TRBV6-1 and TRBJ1-2; D may be TRBD1 (5 bases). The CDR3 has 13 amino acids. The germline V gene has CDR1 MNHNS and CDR2 SASEGT. V gave up 1 base and J gave up 8 bases, with 11 bases separating them.

This chain uses TRBV4-3 with TRBJ1-1; no definite D call. V was trimmed by 1 base and J by 0 bases, leaving 15 bases between them. This CDR3 has 17 residues. Per germline, CDR1 LGHNA and CDR2 YSLEER. The CDR3 nucleotides are TGCGCCAGCAGCCAAGGGGTAACCACTTTCTTGAACACTGAAGCTTTCTTT. This translates into CASSQGVTTFLNTEAFF.

The gene calls are TRBV7-8 and TRBJ2-7; D may be TRBD2 (5 bases). V was cut by 5 bases and J by 4 bases, with 9 bases left in between. The CDR3 extends over 12 amino acids. Germline CDR1 and CDR2: SGHVS and FQNEAQ. The CDR3 region has the DNA TGTGCCAGCAGCCGGGGTGGATACGAGCAGTACTTC. As protein: CASSRGGYEQYF.

This chain connects TRBV27 to TRBJ2-7; perhaps TRBD2 as D (5 bases). The CDR3 sequence is 12 residues long. Trimming removed 8 bases from V and 0 bases from J, with 8 bases in between. CDR1 and CDR2 (germline): MNHEY, SMNVEV (reference sequence). CDR3 amino acids: CASRGNSYEQYF. In nucleotides, the CDR3 is TGTGCCAGCCGAGGGAACTCCTACGAGCAGTACTTC.

The gene calls are TRBV30 and TRBJ1-2, with D hard to call. This CDR3 contains 14 residues. The V and J ends lost 0 bases and 2 bases respectively, with 10 bases between them. Germline-derived CDR1 and CDR2 are GTSNPN and SVGIG (reference sequence). CDR3 sequence reads: CAWSVLGQNYGYTF. CDR3 bases: TGTGCCTGGAGTGTACTAGGCCAGAACTATGGCTACACCTTC.

V and J are TRBV11-2 and TRBJ1-6; D is uncertain. Between the trimmed V and J ends, which lost 3 bases and 5 bases, there was a span of 11 bases. Germline CDR1 is SGHAT and CDR2 is FQNNGV. The CDR3 has 15 residues. The CDR3 spells CASSFTWPDNSPLHF. The CDR3 bases are TGTGCCAGCAGCTTCACGTGGCCAGATAATTCACCCCTCCACTTT.

The rearrangement uses TRBV27 and TRBJ2-5; a possible D gene is TRBD2 (5 bases). The J call may be mistaken, given a closer DNA end match to TRBJ2-7. Germline values: CDR1 MNHEY, CDR2 SMNVEV (reference sequence). This CDR3 region has 11 residues. This CDR3 reads CASSLGSEQYF. The CDR3 DNA reads as TGTGCCAGCAGTTTGGGGAGCGAGCAGTACTTC.

The CDR3 nucleotides read TGTGCCAGCAGCCCTGCAGGGATGACAGATACGCAGTATTTT. It translates to CASSPAGMTDTQYF. This rearrangement joins TRBV11-3 to TRBJ2-3; possibly TRBD1 for D (5 bases). This CDR3 has 14 residues. V shed 5 bases and J shed 3 bases, with 12 bases lying between them. Germline loops: CDR1 SGHNT, CDR2 YENEEA. The complete variable domain, with remaining parts taken from reference TRBV11-3 and TRBJ2-3, reads EAGVVQSPRYKIIEKKQPVAFWCNPISGHNTLYWYLQNLGQGPELLIRYENEEAVDDSQLPKDRFSAERLKGVDSTLKIQPAELGDSAVYLCASSPAGMTDTQYFGPGTRLTVL.

The chain couples TRBV4-1 to TRBJ2-3; D gene unclear. The CDR3 is 14 amino acids. Germline V lookup: CDR1 MGHRA, CDR2 YSYEKL. The V gene lost 1 base and the J gene lost 1 base, with 6 bases spanning the gap. The CDR3 is CASSQVKGTDTQYF. The DNA for the CDR3 is TGCGCCAGCAGCCAAGTTAAGGGCACAGATACGCAGTATTTT.

The chain uses TRBV9 and TRBJ2-1; 8 bases align to TRBD2. CDR3 length equals 18 residues. CDR1 and CDR2 from the germline V gene are SGDLS and YYNGEE. V dropped 0 bases and J dropped 3; count of bases not matched to a gene: 11. In DNA form, the CDR3 reads TGTGCCAGCAGCGTAGCCCCGGGGGGGGGCGTTAACTACAATGAGCAGTTCTTC. Its translation: CASSVAPGGGVNYNEQFF.

Of note for this clone: Lacking the conserved final phenylalanine or tryptophan, this CDR3 likely reflects a read error. Because the CDR3's place on the DNA is in doubt, the DNA is left out and the CDR3 is given as listed by TCRdb. V and J are TRBV11-2 and TRBJ2-7. The CDR3 spans 9 residues, counting both ends. The germline gives CDR1 SGHAT, CDR2 FQNNGV. This chain's CDR3 is CASSLAGAS.

The chain recombines TRBV7-2 with TRBJ1-2; TRBD1 aligns across 8 bases. V was pared by 5 bases and J by 4 bases, with 9 bases of the junction left unmatched. Per the germline V gene, CDR1 is SGHTA and CDR2 is FQGNSA. CDR3 length equals 15 residues. The chain's CDR3 is CASSIRTGQSYGYTF. CDR3 sequence (DNA): TGTGCCAGCAGCATTCGGACAGGGCAATCCTATGGCTACACCTTC.

This clone was counted a few times. J is TRBJ1-1 and V is TRBV7-3; the D gene is possibly TRBD1 (5 bases). V gave up 8 bases and J gave up 4 bases, with 14 bases separating them. The CDR3 is 13 amino acids. Germline V CDR1 and CDR2: SGHTA, FQGTGA. CDR3 sequence: CASALGASTEAFF. The DNA for the CDR3 is TGTGCCAGCGCGTTAGGGGCGAGCACTGAAGCTTTCTTT.

This chain joins TRBV6-1 and TRBJ1-5; D gene ambiguous. Germline-derived CDR1 and CDR2 are MNHNS and SASEGT. V lost 2 bases, J lost 2 bases, and 13 bases lay in between. The CDR3 runs to 16 residues. In DNA, the CDR3 is TGTGCCAGCAGTGAACAGAGGCCCACCGGCAATCAGCCCCAGCATTTT. Residues: CASSEQRPTGNQPQHF.

The genes are TRBV27 and TRBJ2-3; the match to TRBD2 covers 13 bases. Trimming at V came to 7 bases and at J to 6 bases, leaving 7 bases not matched to a gene. Looked up from germline, CDR1 is MNHEY and CDR2 is SMNVEV (reference sequence). The CDR3 is made up of 15 amino acids. The CDR3 region is CASKLGLAGEDTQYF. In DNA, the CDR3 is TGTGCCAGCAAACTAGGACTAGCGGGAGAGGATACGCAGTATTTT.

This clone appeared a single time. The CDR3 nucleotides are TGTGCCAGCAGCTTCGCGTCTCATCCCTTGGTTGAGACCCAGTACTTC. Protein sequence: CASSFASHPLVETQYF. V gene TRBV5-8 combines with J gene TRBJ2-5; D is undetermined. CDR3 length: 16 amino acids. The germline V and J ends were trimmed by 2 bases and 5 bases, with 19 bases remaining between them. CDR1 is SGHTS, CDR2 YDEGEE, per germline.

This clone showed up just a few times. This sequence joins TRBV19 and TRBJ2-3, with 8 bases identical to TRBD1. The CDR3 length is 15 residues. Germline V gene data show CDR1 as LNHDA and CDR2 as SQIVND (reference sequence). Trimming removed 8 bases from V and 6 bases from J; junction bases left unmatched: 13. This chain's CDR3 is CASSLYRGWSDTQYF. CDR3 sequence (DNA): TGTGCCAGTTCCCTCTACAGGGGGTGGTCGGATACGCAGTATTTT.